This paragraph covers one T cell receptor beta chain sequence. The data belong to a study of shared clonotypes between healthy human individuals. Positively selected for CCR7, the CD45RO-negative cells used as naive CD8 cells excluded terminally differentiated effector memory CD45RA+ cells. V was trimmed by 3 bases and J by 3 bases, leaving 12 bases between them. Per germline, CDR1 GTSNPN and CDR2 SVGIG (reference sequence). The CDR3 is made up of 13 amino acids. Profiled with immunoSEQ multiplex PCR; TCRdb holds only in-frame clones, not every one. The sample lists 700,000 to 950,000 clones, just over 95% occurring once.

This TCR was sampled from a man between 25 and 39 years old in good health. The sequenced sample was naive CD8+ T cells sorted from blood. The chain employs TRBV30 and TRBJ2-7, with D perhaps TRBD1 (5 bases). CDR3 DNA: TGTGCCTGGAGAGGCGGACAAATCTACGAGCAGTACTTC. Encoded protein: CAWRGGQIYEQYF. Looking up the rest from reference TRBV30 and TRBJ2-7 gives the full variable domain: SQTIHQWPATLVQPVGSPLSLECTVEGTSNPNLYWYRQAAGRGLQLLFYSVGIGQISSEVPQNLSASRPQDRQFILSSKKLLLSDSGFYLCAWRGGQIYEQYFGPGTRLTVT.